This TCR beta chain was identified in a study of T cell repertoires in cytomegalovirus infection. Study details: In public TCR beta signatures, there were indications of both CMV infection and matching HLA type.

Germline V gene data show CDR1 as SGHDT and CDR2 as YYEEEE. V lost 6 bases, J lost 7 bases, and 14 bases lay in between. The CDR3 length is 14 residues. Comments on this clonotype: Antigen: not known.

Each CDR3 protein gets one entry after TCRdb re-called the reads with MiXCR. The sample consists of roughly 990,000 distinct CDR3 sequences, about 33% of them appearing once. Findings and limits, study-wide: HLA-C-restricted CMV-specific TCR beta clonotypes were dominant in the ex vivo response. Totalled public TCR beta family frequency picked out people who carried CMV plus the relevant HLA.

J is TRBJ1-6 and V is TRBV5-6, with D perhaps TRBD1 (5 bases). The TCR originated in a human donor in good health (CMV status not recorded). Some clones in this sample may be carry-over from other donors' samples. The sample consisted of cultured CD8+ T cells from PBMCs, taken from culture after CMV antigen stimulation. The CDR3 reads CASTYGTGNSPLHF. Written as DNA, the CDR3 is TGTGCCAGCACCTACGGGACGGGGAATTCACCCCTCCACTTT.